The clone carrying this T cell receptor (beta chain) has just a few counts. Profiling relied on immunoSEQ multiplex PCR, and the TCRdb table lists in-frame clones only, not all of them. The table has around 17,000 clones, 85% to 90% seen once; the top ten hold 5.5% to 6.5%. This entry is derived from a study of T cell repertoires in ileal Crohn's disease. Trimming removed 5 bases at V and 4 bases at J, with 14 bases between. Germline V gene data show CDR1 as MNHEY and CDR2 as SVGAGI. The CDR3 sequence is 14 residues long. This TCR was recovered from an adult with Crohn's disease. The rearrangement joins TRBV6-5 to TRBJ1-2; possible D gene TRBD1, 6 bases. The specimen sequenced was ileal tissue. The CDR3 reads CASSEVAGAYGYTF. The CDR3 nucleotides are TGTGCCAGCAGTGAAGTAGCAGGGGCCTATGGCTACACCTTC.